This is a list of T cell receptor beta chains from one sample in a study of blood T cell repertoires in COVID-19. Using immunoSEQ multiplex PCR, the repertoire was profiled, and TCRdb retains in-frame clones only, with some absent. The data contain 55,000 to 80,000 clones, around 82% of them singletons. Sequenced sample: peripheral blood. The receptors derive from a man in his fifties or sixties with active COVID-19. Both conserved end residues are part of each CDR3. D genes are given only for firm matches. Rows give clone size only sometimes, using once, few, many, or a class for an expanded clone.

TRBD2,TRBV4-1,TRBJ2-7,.,TGCGCCAGCAGCCAAGACCCCAGCGGGAGGCCCGACTACGAGCAGTACTTC,CASSQDPSGRPDYEQYF
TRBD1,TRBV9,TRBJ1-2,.,TGTGCCAGCAGCGAACGACAGGGACGCCTAGACGTTTCTAACTATGGCTACACCTTC,CASSERQGRLDVSNYGYTF
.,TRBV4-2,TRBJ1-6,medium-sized,TGTGCCAGCAGCCAAGAGGCCCCTCTTAATTCACCCCTCCACTTT,CASSQEAPLNSPLHF
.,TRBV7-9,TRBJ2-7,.,TGTGCCAGCAGAAAGACGGGGACAACTGACTACGAGCAGTACTTC,CASRKTGTTDYEQYF
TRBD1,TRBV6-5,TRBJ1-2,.,TGTGCCAGCAGTTACCGCGGACAGGGGGTCGGCTATGGCTACACCTTC,CASSYRGQGVGYGYTF
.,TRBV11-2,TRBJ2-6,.,TGTGCCAGCAGCTTTACGACTGGCTCTGGGGCCAACGTCCTGACTTTC,CASSFTTGSGANVLTF
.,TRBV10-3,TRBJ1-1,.,TGTGCCATCAGCGAAGCGAACACTGAAGCTTTCTTT,CAISEANTEAFF
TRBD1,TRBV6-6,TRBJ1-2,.,TGTGCCAGCAGAGGGCGGACAGGGATTATAGGCGGCTACACCTTC,CASRGRTGIIGGYTF
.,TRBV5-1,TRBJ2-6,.,TGCGCCAGCAGTTCTTCCTCTGGGGCCAACGTCCTGACTTTC,CASSSSSGANVLTF
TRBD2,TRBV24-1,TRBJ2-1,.,TGTGCCACCAGTGATTTAGCGGGGGGAAACAATGAGCAGTTCTTC,CATSDLAGGNNEQFF
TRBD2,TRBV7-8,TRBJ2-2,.,TGTGCCAGCAGCCTCCTTAGGCGGGAGGGCCTCACCGGGGAGCTGTTTTTT,CASSLLRREGLTGELFF
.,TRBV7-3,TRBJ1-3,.,TGTGCCAGCAGCCCAAGGACAGCTGGAAACACCATATATTTT,CASSPRTAGNTIYF
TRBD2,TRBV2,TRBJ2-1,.,TGTGCCAGCAGGGCCAATAGCGGGGGGGCGGATGAGCAGTTCTTC,CASRANSGGADEQFF
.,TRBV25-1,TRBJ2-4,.,TGTGCCAGCAGCCCACCCGGGGGCAAAAACATTCAGTACTTC,CASSPPGGKNIQYF
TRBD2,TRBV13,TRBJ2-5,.,TGTGCCAGCAGCCCTCAGAGCGGGGGAGGAGAGACCCAGTACTTC,CASSPQSGGGETQYF
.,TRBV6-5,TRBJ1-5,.,TGTGCCAGCAGTTACGGCAGGGAAATAGGTCAGCCCCAGCATTTT,CASSYGREIGQPQHF
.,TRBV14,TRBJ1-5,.,TGTGCCAGCAGCCAAGACCTGAATCAGCCCCAGCATTTT,CASSQDLNQPQHF
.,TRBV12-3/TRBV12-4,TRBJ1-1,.,TGTGCCAGCAGGGACAATTTGAACACTGAAGCTTTCTTT,CASRDNLNTEAFF
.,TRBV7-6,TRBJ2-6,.,TGTGCCAGCAGCCCTCCGACAGCTCACTCTGGGGCCAACGTCCTGACTTTC,CASSPPTAHSGANVLTF
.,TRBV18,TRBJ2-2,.,TGTGCCAGCTCACCGGGGGGAGCGAACACCGGGGAGCTGTTTTTT,CASSPGGANTGELFF
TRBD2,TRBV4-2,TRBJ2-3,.,TGTGCCAGCAGCCAAGAGGTCCGGGGGGGGACAGATACGCAGTATTTT,CASSQEVRGGTDTQYF
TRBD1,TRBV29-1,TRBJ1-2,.,TGCAGCGACCGGGACAGAATCTATGGCTACACCTTC,CSDRDRIYGYTF
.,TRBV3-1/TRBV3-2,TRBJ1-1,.,TGTGCCAGCAGCCTGTCAGGAGGGATGAACACTGAAGCTTTCTTT,CASSLSGGMNTEAFF
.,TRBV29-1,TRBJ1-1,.,TGCAGCGTTAAAACCCAGGGGAGCACTGAAGCTTTCTTT,CSVKTQGSTEAFF
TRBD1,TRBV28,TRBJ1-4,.,TGTGCCAGCACCCCGGACAGGGGTGAAAAACTGTTTTTT,CASTPDRGEKLFF
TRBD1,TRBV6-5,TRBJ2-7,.,TGTGCCAGCAGTACAAGAGGGACAGGGGACTACGAGCAGTACTTC,CASSTRGTGDYEQYF
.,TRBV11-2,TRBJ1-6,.,TGTGCCAGCAGCTCGTTCGGGGGAGGAGGATCACCCCTCCACTTT,CASSSFGGGGSPLHF
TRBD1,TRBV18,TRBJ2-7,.,TGTGCCAGCTCAGTCAACCGGGACAGGGGGCTTGAGCAGTACTTC,CASSVNRDRGLEQYF
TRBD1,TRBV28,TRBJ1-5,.,TGTGCCAGCAGTTCCCCGGACAGGAATAGCAATCAGCCCCAGCATTTT,CASSSPDRNSNQPQHF
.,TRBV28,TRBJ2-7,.,TGTGCCAGCAGTCCCAGGGGAGCGGGAAAGTACGAGCAGTACTTC,CASSPRGAGKYEQYF
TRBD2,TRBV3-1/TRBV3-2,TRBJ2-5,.,TGTGCCAGCAGTCGGCTAGCGGGAGCAGAGACCCAGTACTTC,CASSRLAGAETQYF
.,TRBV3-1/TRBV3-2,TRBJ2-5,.,TGTGCCAGCAGCCGAAATAGTTACCAAGAGACCCAGTACTTC,CASSRNSYQETQYF
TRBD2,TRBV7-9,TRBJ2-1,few,TGTGCCAGCAGCCCCCGACTAGCGGGGGGCCAAAATGAGCAGTTCTTC,CASSPRLAGGQNEQFF
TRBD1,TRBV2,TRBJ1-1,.,TGTGCCAGCAGGACTGACAGGGGTAAAGAAGCTTTCTTT,CASRTDRGKEAFF
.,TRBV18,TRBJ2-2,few,TGTGCCAGCTCACCCCAGGAAGTCGCCGGGGAGCTGTTTTTT,CASSPQEVAGELFF
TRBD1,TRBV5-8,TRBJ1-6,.,TGTGCCAGCAGCCGGACCGGGACAGGGTATTCACCCCTCCACTTT,CASSRTGTGYSPLHF
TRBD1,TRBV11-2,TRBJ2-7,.,TGTGCCAGCAGCCCGGGACAGGGCTCCTACGAGCAGTACTTC,CASSPGQGSYEQYF
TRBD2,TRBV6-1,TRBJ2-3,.,TGTGCCAGCAGTGAGCCTAGCGGGGGGGCCGCCTCTGACACAGATACGCAGTATTTT,CASSEPSGGAASDTDTQYF
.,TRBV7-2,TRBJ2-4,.,TGTGCCAGCAGCTTAGGGGGAGCATCCAAAAACATTCAGTACTTC,CASSLGGASKNIQYF
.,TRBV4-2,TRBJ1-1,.,TGTGCCAGCAGCCAAGATCTCGGCCTAGAGAACACTGAAGCTTTCTTT,CASSQDLGLENTEAFF